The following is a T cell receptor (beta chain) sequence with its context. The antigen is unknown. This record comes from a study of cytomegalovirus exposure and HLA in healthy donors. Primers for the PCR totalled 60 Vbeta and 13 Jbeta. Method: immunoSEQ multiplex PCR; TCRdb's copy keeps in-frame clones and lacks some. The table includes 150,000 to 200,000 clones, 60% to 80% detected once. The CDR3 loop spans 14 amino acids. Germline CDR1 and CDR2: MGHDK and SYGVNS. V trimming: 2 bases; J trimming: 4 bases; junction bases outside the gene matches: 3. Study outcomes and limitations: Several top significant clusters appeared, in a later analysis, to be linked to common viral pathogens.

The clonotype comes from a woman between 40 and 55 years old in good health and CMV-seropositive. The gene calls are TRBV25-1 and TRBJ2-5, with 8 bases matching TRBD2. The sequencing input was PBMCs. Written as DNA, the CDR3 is TGTGCCAGCAGTGAAGCGGGAGGAGTAGAGACCCAGTACTTC. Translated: CASSEAGGVETQYF.